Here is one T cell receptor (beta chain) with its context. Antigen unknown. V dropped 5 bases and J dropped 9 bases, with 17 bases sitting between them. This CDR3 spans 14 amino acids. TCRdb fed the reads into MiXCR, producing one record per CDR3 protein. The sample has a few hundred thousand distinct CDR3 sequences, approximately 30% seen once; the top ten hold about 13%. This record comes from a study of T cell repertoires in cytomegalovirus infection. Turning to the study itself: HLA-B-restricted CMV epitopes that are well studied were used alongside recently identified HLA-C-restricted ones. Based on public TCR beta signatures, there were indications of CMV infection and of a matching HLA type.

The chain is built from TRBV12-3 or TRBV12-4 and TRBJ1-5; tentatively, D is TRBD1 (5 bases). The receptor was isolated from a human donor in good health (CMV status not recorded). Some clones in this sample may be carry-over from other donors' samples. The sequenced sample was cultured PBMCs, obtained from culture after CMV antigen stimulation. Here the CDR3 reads CASSPGTVDGPQHF. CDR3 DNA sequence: TGTGCCAGCAGTCCGGGGACGGTCGACGGGCCCCAGCATTTT.